This T cell receptor beta chain was found in a study of cytomegalovirus exposure and HLA in healthy donors. Points from the study as a whole: One variant, a missense change in DCLRE1C, was linked in a later analysis to TCR beta V- and J-gene trimming. By a later analysis, the bulk of CMV-associated TCR beta chains appeared HLA-restricted. A reported reduction in N-insertions relative to the roughly 700-donor mean was seen in an Asian-associated ancestry cluster in a later analysis.

Trimming removed 8 bases at V and 10 bases at J, with 9 bases between. The CDR3 is 10 residues long. Turning to this clone: Antigen: not known.

The PCR made use of 60 Vbeta and 13 Jbeta primers. The protocol was immunoSEQ multiplex PCR, while the TCRdb copy is restricted to in-frame clones and leaves out a portion. The sample has about 160,000 clones, about four fifths seen once. Sequenced material: PBMCs. The source of this sequence is a woman in her 30s in good health and CMV-seropositive. The genes are TRBV23-1 and TRBJ2-1, with TRBD1 as a possible D gene (6 bases). TRBV23-1 is known as an ORF, though its function is uncertain. CDR3 sequence (DNA): TGCGCCAGCCGTGGGACAGAGCAGTTCTTC. Amino acids: CASRGTEQFF.